A selection of T cell receptor beta chains follows, all from one sample in a study of blood T cell repertoires in COVID-19. Sequencing used immunoSEQ multiplex PCR; TCRdb keeps in-frame clones, though not all of them. The sample consists of 110,000 to 150,000 clones, about 86% of them appearing once. Source material: peripheral blood. These receptors were collected from a woman aged 60 to 75 with acute or convalescent COVID-19. Both conserved end residues are trimmed from each CDR3. Size is stated for part of the rows, as once, few or many counts, or as a class when the clone is expanded.

.,TRBV7-3,TRBJ1-1,ASSPRVHTEAF
.,TRBV6-5,TRBJ1-2,ASSYSTGVYGYT
once,TRBV10-3,TRBJ1-4,AIKSGTADEKLF
.,TRBV6-2/TRBV6-3,TRBJ2-5,ASSEGAKETQY
.,TRBV6-5,TRBJ1-2,ASSYVGQGWYGYT
.,TRBV29-1,TRBJ1-2,SVEGQGGYGYT
.,TRBV5-6,TRBJ1-1,ASSDTRQGRAF
.,TRBV5-1,TRBJ1-3,ASSLRGASGNTIY
.,TRBV7-9,TRBJ1-2,ASSLEGVDYGYT
.,TRBV30,TRBJ1-2,AWSVRQVSIYGYT
.,TRBV3-1/TRBV3-2,TRBJ2-7,ASSQGVSYEQY
.,TRBV7-3,TRBJ2-3,ASSIWGEVADTQY
.,TRBV6-5,TRBJ2-3,ASRGTARVPDTQY
.,TRBV19,TRBJ2-2,ASGQGHTGELF
.,TRBV6-6,TRBJ2-1,ASSLRDEQF
.,TRBV28,TRBJ1-2,ASSFGTAARGYT
.,TRBV24-1,TRBJ1-5,ATSVQGVYQPQH
.,TRBV18,TRBJ2-1,ASSPRQGSVDEQF
.,TRBV7-2,TRBJ1-5,ASSSDRGLGQPQH
.,TRBV5-4,TRBJ2-1,ASSRGAGALNEQF
.,TRBV27,TRBJ2-3,ASSPPTAGATDTQY
.,TRBV6-5,TRBJ1-5,ASSRDRVGNQPQH
once,TRBV27,TRBJ2-6,ASSLWGLSGANVLT
.,TRBV21-1,TRBJ1-4,ASSGRRATNEKLF
.,TRBV18,TRBJ1-1,ASSRTGVNTEAF
.,TRBV7-2,TRBJ2-1,ASSLVQRRDNEQF
once,TRBV9,TRBJ2-7,ASSASPTGEHSYEQY
.,TRBV7-2,TRBJ2-1,ASSFPGLAGGPFHEQF
once,TRBV7-9,TRBJ1-6,ASSSGSEVSPLH
.,TRBV6-7,TRBJ1-2,ASSYRTVGGGYT
.,TRBV7-8,TRBJ2-7,ASSLYSTATYEQY
.,TRBV28,TRBJ2-7,ASSFRGMEFSYEQY
.,TRBV5-6,TRBJ1-1,ASRANRGMDTEAF
.,TRBV12-3/TRBV12-4,TRBJ1-2,ASSLQGEGYT
.,TRBV7-6,TRBJ2-1,ASSPYRGSYNEQF
.,TRBV28,TRBJ2-3,ASSLADRGDADTQY
once,TRBV4-3,TRBJ1-6,ASSQLAGDNSPLH